The 32 T cell receptor beta chains below all came from one sample that was sequenced in a study of T cell changes during pregnancy in multiple sclerosis. Measured with immunoSEQ multiplex PCR; TCRdb has only the in-frame clones, and not every one. The profile shows around 130,000 clones, around 95% of them singletons. The sequenced sample was peripheral blood, obtained after pregnancy. The receptors stem from a female donor with multiple sclerosis, enrolled in a pregnancy study.

The sample holds one count of this clone. The chain is built from TRBV21-1 and TRBJ2-3; TRBD2 reflects the table's D call only, with no check against the DNA. TRBV21-1 counts as a pseudogene. CDR3 length equals 16 residues. CDR3 nucleotides: TGTGCCAGCAGCAATGGGGAGCCGGAGGGCCCAGATACGCAGTATTTT. Amino acid sequence: CASSNGEPEGPDTQYF.

The chain uses TRBV28 and TRBJ2-5, with D unresolved. The CDR3 runs 14 residues. Between the trimmed V and J ends, which lost 5 bases and 5 bases, there was a span of 15 bases. Germline assignment: CDR1 MDHEN and CDR2 SYDVKM. CDR3 region: CASSQPVGLETQYF. The CDR3 nucleotides are TGTGCCAGCAGTCAGCCCGTGGGCTTGGAGACCCAGTACTTC.

The CDR3 loop reads CASSRGGRRGNQPQHF. In nucleotides, the CDR3 is TGTGCCAGTAGTAGAGGGGGACGACGGGGCAATCAGCCCCAGCATTTT. This chain uses TRBV19 with TRBJ1-5; tentatively, D is TRBD1 (6 bases). The CDR3 covers 16 residues. Germline-derived CDR1 and CDR2 are LNHDA and SQIVND (reference sequence). Trimming pared 4 bases from V and 2 bases from J, leaving 15 bases between.

The rearrangement joins TRBV28 to TRBJ2-7, with 7 nucleotides matching TRBD1. The junction had 12 bases not matched to a gene; V was cut back by 6 bases and J by 1 base. This CDR3 contains 16 residues. CDR1 is MDHEN and CDR2 is SYDVKM in the germline V gene. CDR3: CASRGYRGVDSYEQYF. Here the CDR3 DNA reads TGTGCCAGCAGAGGTTACAGGGGAGTAGATTCCTACGAGCAGTACTTC.

The chain carries TRBV28 and TRBJ1-2; D not certain. V was pared by 8 bases and J by 0 bases, with 7 bases between. Germline loops: CDR1 MDHEN, CDR2 SYDVKM. This CDR3 has 12 residues. The CDR3 sequence is CASDGTNYGYTF. CDR3 bases: TGTGCCAGCGACGGGACTAACTATGGCTACACCTTC.

The chain couples TRBV6-5 to TRBJ2-1; D is possibly TRBD1 (6 bases). Trimming cost V 0 bases and J 2 bases, with 8 bases left between them. From germline, CDR1 is MNHEY and CDR2 SVGAGI. This CDR3 has 15 amino acids. DNA for the CDR3: TGTGCCAGCAGTTACTCGGACAGCGCCTACAATGAGCAGTTCTTC. This translates into CASSYSDSAYNEQFF.

The chain uses TRBV7-9 and TRBJ2-7; perhaps TRBD2 as D (6 bases). Per germline, CDR1 SEHNR and CDR2 FQNEAQ (reference sequence). V lost 5 bases to trimming and J lost 3 bases, with 17 bases between them. This CDR3 is 15 amino acids long. In nucleotides, the CDR3 is TGTGCCAGCAGCCCCAACGGGCGGGATCGCTACGAGCAGTACTTC. Translating it yields CASSPNGRDRYEQYF.

The genes are TRBV7-2 and TRBJ2-1, with TRBD1 identical over 9 bases. Germline assignment: CDR1 SGHTA and CDR2 FQGNSA. The CDR3 is made up of 15 amino acids. Trimming took 2 bases from V and 4 from J; bases not matched to a gene: 3. The CDR3 DNA follows: TGTGCCAGCAGCTTAAGAGACAGGGGGTACAATGAGCAGTTCTTC. Residues: CASSLRDRGYNEQFF.

V is TRBV5-4 and J is TRBJ2-2; TRBD2 matches 9 bases. The CDR3 is 16 amino acids. The V gene's germline CDR1 is SGHNT and CDR2 YYREEE (reference sequence). V shed 0 bases, J shed 5 bases, and the junction held 5 bases outside the gene matches. The DNA for the CDR3 is TGTGCCAGCAGCTTGGTAGCGGGGGTCACGACCGGGGAGCTGTTTTTT. Protein sequence: CASSLVAGVTTGELFF.

The rearrangement links TRBV11-2 to TRBJ1-1; 9 bases align to TRBD1. The length of the CDR3 is 13 residues. Germline CDR1 is SGHAT and CDR2 is FQNNGV. J lost 8 bases, V lost 6 bases, and 7 bases had no gene match. CDR3 bases: TGTGCCAGCAGTTGGGACAGGGTTGGGGAAGCTTTCTTT. This gives the protein CASSWDRVGEAFF.

This clone was seen a single time. The chain links TRBV6-5 to TRBJ2-3, with D perhaps TRBD1 (6 bases). Trimming removed 10 bases from V and 2 bases from J, with 13 bases in between. Germline V gives CDR1 MNHEY, CDR2 SVGAGI. The CDR3 extends over 13 amino acids. The CDR3 DNA follows: TGTGCCACCACAGGGACCGACACAGATACGCAGTATTTT. Encoded protein: CATTGTDTDTQYF.

V gene TRBV2 combines with J gene TRBJ2-1; 7 positions match TRBD2. V was pared by 8 bases and J by 9 bases, with 7 bases of the junction left unmatched. The CDR3 loop spans 12 amino acids. Germline V CDR1 and CDR2: SNHLY, FYNNEI. The DNA of the CDR3 is TGTGCCAGCGGCGGGACTATCTTTGAGCAGTTCTTC. It encodes CASGGTIFEQFF.

The rearrangement links TRBV27 to TRBJ2-1, with D perhaps TRBD2 (5 bases). Germline CDR1 MNHEY, CDR2 SMNVEV (reference sequence). V shed 9 bases and J shed 5 bases, with 14 bases lying between them. The CDR3 length is 13 residues. The CDR3 is CASRGYSHNEQFF. CDR3 DNA sequence: TGTGCCAGTCGCGGGTACTCTCACAATGAGCAGTTCTTC.

The chain couples TRBV14 to TRBJ1-2; the D is unclear. Germline V gene sequence: CDR1 SGHDN, CDR2 FVKESK. The CDR3 runs 13 residues. The V end was cut by 2 bases, the J end by 3 bases, with 7 bases between. Here the CDR3 reads CASSQTDHYGYTF. DNA of the CDR3: TGTGCCAGCAGCCAAACAGATCACTATGGCTACACCTTC. Filled out from reference TRBV14 and TRBJ1-2, the complete variable domain reads EAGVTQFPSHSVIEKGQTVTLRCDPISGHDNLYWYRRVMGKEIKFLLHFVKESKQDESGMPNNRFLAERTGGTYSTLKVQPAELEDSGVYFCASSQTDHYGYTFGSGTRLTVV.

The genes are TRBV19 and TRBJ2-6; 10 nucleotides align to TRBD1. V gave up 3 bases and J gave up 4 bases; unmatched junction bases: 9. The CDR3 loop spans 18 amino acids. Germline loops: CDR1 LNHDA, CDR2 SQIVND (reference sequence). The CDR3 loop reads CASSIKRQGASGANVLTF. The CDR3, as DNA: TGTGCCAGTAGTATTAAGAGACAGGGGGCAAGCGGGGCCAACGTCCTGACTTTC.

This clone was observed a single time. The V gene is TRBV5-5, the J gene TRBJ2-3; a weak D match, TRBD2 (5 bases). The V and J ends lost 4 bases and 8 bases respectively, with 8 bases between them. This CDR3 has 11 amino acids. CDR1 is SGHKS and CDR2 is YYEKEE in the germline V gene (reference sequence). CDR3: CASSPGGTQYF. CDR3 nucleotide sequence: TGTGCCAGCAGCCCAGGAGGTACGCAGTATTTT.

This chain uses TRBV29-1 with TRBJ1-4; a possible D gene is TRBD1 (5 bases). Germline loops: CDR1 SQVTM, CDR2 ANQGSEA. This CDR3 has 14 residues. V was trimmed by 5 bases and J by 1 base, leaving 11 bases between them. Written as DNA, the CDR3 is TGCAGCGTTTTAACCAGGGAAACTAATGAAAAACTGTTTTTT. Translating it yields CSVLTRETNEKLFF. Drawing the rest from reference TRBV29-1 and TRBJ1-4, the complete variable domain is SAVISQKPSRDICQRGTSLTIQCQVDSQVTMMFWYRQQPGQSLTLIATANQGSEATYESGFVIDKFPISRPNLTFSTLTVSNMSPEDSSIYLCSVLTRETNEKLFFGSGTQLSVL.

The rearrangement links TRBV27 to TRBJ2-5; TRBD2 agrees at 7 bases. The germline CDR1 and CDR2 sequences are MNHEY and SMNVEV (reference sequence). The CDR3 runs 15 residues. With V trimmed by 5 bases and J by 5 bases, 11 bases remained unmatched. CDR3 in DNA: TGTGCCAGCAGTCCGGGGGGTGGGGTTCGGGAGACCCAGTACTTC. Its protein is CASSPGGGVRETQYF.

This clone is a singleton in its sample. The chain joins TRBV7-2 to TRBJ2-3; 8 bases align to TRBD2. The CDR3 length is 15 residues. V was clipped by 1 base and J by 0 bases; unmatched bases: 0. CDR1 and CDR2 from the germline V gene are SGHTA and FQGNSA. The CDR3 protein is CASSLVAGSTDTQYF. DNA for the CDR3: TGTGCCAGCAGCTTAGTAGCGGGGAGCACAGATACGCAGTATTTT. The full variable domain, rest sourced from reference TRBV7-2 and TRBJ2-3, is GAGVSQSPSNKVTEKGKDVELRCDPISGHTALYWYRQSLGQGLEFLIYFQGNSAPDKSGLPSDRFSAERTGGSVSTLTIQRTQQEDSAVYLCASSLVAGSTDTQYFGPGTRLTVL.

CDR3 nucleotide sequence: TGCGCCAGCAGCTTAGGAGGTCGACAAGAGACCCAGTACTTC. Amino acids: CASSLGGRQETQYF. This chain joins TRBV5-1 and TRBJ2-5, with TRBD2 as a possible D gene (5 bases). V shed 2 bases and J shed 2 bases, with 10 bases lying between them. This CDR3 is built from 14 residues. Per germline, CDR1 SGHRS and CDR2 YFSETQ.

DNA for the CDR3: TGTGCCAGTAGTATTAGGTTGGGAGCAGGGAACACCGGGGAGCTGTTTTTT. Amino acids: CASSIRLGAGNTGELFF. This chain connects TRBV19 to TRBJ2-2, with D possibly TRBD2 on 5 matching bases. Germline lookup yields CDR1 LNHDA and CDR2 SQIVND (reference sequence). The germline V and J ends were trimmed by 3 bases and 1 base, with 15 bases remaining between them. This CDR3 comprises 17 residues.

The chain recombines TRBV28 with TRBJ1-5, with TRBD1 as a possible D gene (6 bases). There are 14 residues in the CDR3. Germline assignment: CDR1 MDHEN and CDR2 SYDVKM. Between the trimmed V and J ends, which lost 3 bases and 5 bases, there was a span of 11 bases. In nucleotides, the CDR3 is TGTGCCAGCAGTTTTGGATCAGGGGATCAGCCCCAGCATTTT. Protein product: CASSFGSGDQPQHF.

The rearrangement links TRBV19 to TRBJ2-3; no clear D. CDR3 length: 14 amino acids. V gave up 7 bases and J gave up 0 bases, with 11 bases separating them. From germline, CDR1 is LNHDA and CDR2 SQIVND (reference sequence). DNA of the CDR3: TGTGCCAGTACCCCTGGCGGCAGCACAGATACGCAGTATTTT. Encoded protein: CASTPGGSTDTQYF.

The table lists this clone with a count of one. The V gene is TRBV30, the J gene TRBJ1-1; tentative D call: TRBD1 (5 bases). Trimming shortened V by 4 bases and J by 0 bases, and 18 bases separated the two germline ends. The CDR3 runs to 16 residues. Per the germline V gene, CDR1 is GTSNPN and CDR2 is SVGIG (reference sequence). DNA for the CDR3: TGTGCCTGGAAGTCCGGCAGGGCAAATATGAACACTGAAGCTTTCTTT. Its protein is CAWKSGRANMNTEAFF.

A remark on this clone: Different DNA sequences within this sample yield the same CDR3. The chain recombines TRBV5-6 with TRBJ2-2; D gene ambiguous. The CDR3 covers 14 residues. The V gene's germline CDR1 is SGHDT and CDR2 YYEEEE. Between the trimmed V and J ends, which lost 0 bases and 1 base, there was a span of 4 bases. The CDR3 here is CASSLVLNTGELFF. CDR3 DNA: TGTGCCAGCAGCTTGGTATTGAACACCGGGGAGCTGTTTTTT.

This rearrangement joins TRBV4-3 to TRBJ1-2; 8 bases align to TRBD1. This CDR3 is built from 15 residues. CDR1 is LGHNA, CDR2 YSLEER, per germline. V shed 2 bases, J shed 8 bases, and the junction held 10 bases outside the gene matches. CDR3 coding DNA: TGCGCCAGCAGCCAAACCCAACAGGGGGGAGGAGGCTACACCTTC. Translating gives CASSQTQQGGGGYTF.

The chain links TRBV5-4 to TRBJ2-7; 10 nucleotides line up with TRBD2. Germline V lookup: CDR1 SGHNT, CDR2 YYREEE (reference sequence). This CDR3 contains 14 residues. With 0 bases clipped from V and 5 bases from J, the junction kept 2 bases outside the gene matches. The CDR3 is CASSLEREGDEQYF. The CDR3 coding sequence is TGTGCCAGCAGCTTGGAGCGGGAGGGCGACGAGCAGTACTTC. Together with reference TRBV5-4 and TRBJ2-7, the CDR3 gives the full variable domain: ETGVTQSPTHLIKTRGQQVTLRCSSQSGHNTVSWYQQALGQGPQFIFQYYREEENGRGNFPPRFSGLQFPNYSSELNVNALELDDSALYLCASSLEREGDEQYFGPGTRLTVT.

The gene calls are TRBV15 and TRBJ2-4; no reliable D call. The V gene's germline CDR1 is LNHNV and CDR2 YYDKDF (reference sequence). The CDR3 is 16 residues long. V dropped 0 bases and J dropped 0 bases, with 9 bases sitting between them. The chain's CDR3 is CATSRDNGIAKNIQYF. CDR3 in DNA: TGTGCCACCAGCAGAGATAACGGTATAGCCAAAAACATTCAGTACTTC.

This sequence joins TRBV29-1 and TRBJ1-4; tentative D call: TRBD1 (5 bases). The CDR3 loop spans 13 amino acids. The germline V and J ends were trimmed by 7 bases and 3 bases, with 12 bases remaining between them. Looked up from germline, CDR1 is SQVTM and CDR2 is ANQGSEA. CDR3 DNA: TGCAGCGCATGCAGGGTCCCTAATGAAAAACTGTTTTTT. Translating gives CSACRVPNEKLFF.

This chain uses TRBV5-4 with TRBJ2-2; the match to TRBD1 covers 11 bases. V shed 4 bases, J shed 6 bases, and the junction held 5 bases outside the gene matches. This CDR3 has 15 residues. Germline-derived CDR1 and CDR2 are SGHNT and YYREEE (reference sequence). In DNA, the CDR3 is TGTGCCAGCAGCCTGGGACAGGGGGTCGCCGGGGAGCTGTTTTTT. As protein: CASSLGQGVAGELFF.

V is TRBV30 and J is TRBJ2-5; D is ambiguous. Trimming stripped 3 bases from V and 2 bases from J, with 7 bases between. The CDR3 is 12 amino acids. From germline, CDR1 is GTSNPN and CDR2 SVGIG (reference sequence). In DNA, the CDR3 is TGTGCCTGGAGCCTGGCACAAGAGACCCAGTACTTC. Translation gives CAWSLAQETQYF. Variable domain in full (rest from reference TRBV30 and TRBJ2-5): SQTIHQWPATLVQPVGSPLSLECTVEGTSNPNLYWYRQAAGRGLQLLFYSVGIGQISSEVPQNLSASRPQDRQFILSSKKLLLSDSGFYLCAWSLAQETQYFGPGTRLLVL.

This clone has just one count. The V call is TRBV6-4, the J call TRBJ2-7, with 8 bases lining up with TRBD1. V shed 8 bases, J shed 0 bases, and the junction held 6 bases outside the gene matches. The CDR3 is made up of 14 amino acids. Germline V gene sequence: CDR1 MRHNA, CDR2 SNTAGT. CDR3: CASGWTGSSYEQYF. The CDR3 DNA reads as TGTGCCAGCGGATGGACAGGGAGCTCCTACGAGCAGTACTTC.